Listed below are T cell receptor beta chains from one sample, sequenced in a study of PD-1 blockade in mismatch repair-deficient tumors. Produced via immunoSEQ multiplex PCR; TCRdb's table is partial and in-frame only. The sample yields some 19,000 clones, over 75% seen once. Sequencing was performed on PBMCs, taken 52 weeks after starting pembrolizumab. The receptors originated from an adult with mismatch repair-deficient cancer. CDR3s include the opening cysteine and the closing phenylalanine or tryptophan. Each record gives: V gene, J gene, clone size, D gene, CDR3 DNA, CDR3 protein. A D gene is named only where the DNA matches it firmly. Clone size, where shown, is once, few, many, or a class for clones that have expanded.

V: TRBV6-6
J: TRBJ2-7
size: .
D: TRBD1
DNA: TGTGCCAGCAGTTACGGGACAGGAATATTCTACGAGCAGTACTTC
CDR3: CASSYGTGIFYEQYF

V: TRBV5-1
J: TRBJ2-3
size: once
D: TRBD1
DNA: TGCGCCAGCAGCTTTGGACAGGGGGGAGATACGCAGTATTTT
CDR3: CASSFGQGGDTQYF

V: TRBV11-3
J: TRBJ2-2
size: .
D: .
DNA: TGTGCCAGCAGCTCCCGCGATCCCGGGGAGCTGTTTTTT
CDR3: CASSSRDPGELFF

V: TRBV6-1
J: TRBJ1-1
size: once
D: .
DNA: TGTGCCAGCAGTGAACTTGGGGGACACTATAACACTGAAGCTTTCTTT
CDR3: CASSELGGHYNTEAFF

V: TRBV29-1
J: TRBJ2-7
size: .
D: .
DNA: TGCAGCGTTGTTGACATATACGAGCAGTACTTC
CDR3: CSVVDIYEQYF

V: TRBV7-9
J: TRBJ2-1
size: .
D: TRBD2
DNA: TGTGCCAGCAGCTTAAGTTCGGGACTAGCGGGAGTTCCGTTCTTC
CDR3: CASSLSSGLAGVPFF

V: TRBV30
J: TRBJ1-2
size: .
D: TRBD1
DNA: TGTGCCTGGACTCCCACAGGGGGCGAGGATGGCTACACCTTC
CDR3: CAWTPTGGEDGYTF

V: TRBV7-8
J: TRBJ1-5
size: .
D: .
DNA: TGTGCCAGCAGCTTATGGGGAGAGGCCAATCAGCCCCAGCATTTT
CDR3: CASSLWGEANQPQHF

V: TRBV11-2
J: TRBJ2-2
size: once
D: TRBD1
DNA: TGTGCCAGCAGTCCGGACAGGGGGCACACCGGGGAGCTGTTTTTT
CDR3: CASSPDRGHTGELFF

V: TRBV5-1
J: TRBJ2-7
size: few
D: TRBD1
DNA: TGCGCCAGTGGAACCGGGACAGGGCACGAGCAGTACTTC
CDR3: CASGTGTGHEQYF

V: TRBV2
J: TRBJ1-5
size: .
D: .
DNA: TGTGCCAGCAGTGAACGGAACAGGCAAATATACAATCAGCCCCAGCATTTT
CDR3: CASSERNRQIYNQPQHF

V: TRBV4-2
J: TRBJ2-3
size: .
D: TRBD2
DNA: TGTGCCAGCAGCCAAGATGGGACTAGCGGGAGCACAGATACGCAGTATTTT
CDR3: CASSQDGTSGSTDTQYF

V: TRBV2
J: TRBJ2-5
size: few
D: TRBD2
DNA: TGTGCCAGCAGTGGCTTGGGACTAGGCGTAAATTGGGGTTACCAAGAGACCCAGTACTTC
CDR3: CASSGLGLGVNWGYQETQYF

V: TRBV18
J: TRBJ1-5
size: .
D: .
DNA: TGTGCCAGCTCACCACCGAGCAGGAATAGCAATCAGCCCCAGCATTTT
CDR3: CASSPPSRNSNQPQHF

V: TRBV5-1
J: TRBJ2-1
size: .
D: TRBD2
DNA: TGCGCCAGCAGCTTGGCCCCAGCGGGAGCCAATGAGCAGTTCTTC
CDR3: CASSLAPAGANEQFF

V: TRBV6-5
J: TRBJ1-5
size: .
D: .
DNA: TGTGCCAGCAGTCCCTACGGGGGAGGGCCCCAGCATTTT
CDR3: CASSPYGGGPQHF

V: TRBV18
J: TRBJ2-1
size: .
D: TRBD2
DNA: TGTGCCAGCTCACCACAAACCGGACTAGCGGGTGTCTATGAGCAGTTCTTC
CDR3: CASSPQTGLAGVYEQFF

V: TRBV30
J: TRBJ2-4
size: .
D: .
DNA: TGTGCCTGGAGTGGGCTAGCCAAAAACATTCAGTACTTC
CDR3: CAWSGLAKNIQYF

V: TRBV18
J: TRBJ1-4
size: .
D: TRBD1
DNA: TGTGCCAGCCGGGACAGCCATTCTAATGAAAAACTGTTTTTT
CDR3: CASRDSHSNEKLFF

V: TRBV29-1
J: TRBJ2-7
size: few
D: .
DNA: TGCAGCGTTGAACTGGACAGCTACGAGCAGTACTTC
CDR3: CSVELDSYEQYF

V: TRBV7-8
J: TRBJ2-7
size: few
D: TRBD2
DNA: TGTGCCAGCAGCCTGAGCGGGGCGTACGAGCAGTACTTC
CDR3: CASSLSGAYEQYF

V: TRBV9
J: TRBJ2-5
size: .
D: .
DNA: TGTGCCAGCAGCTTCCGATCAGGAACTGAGGAGACCCAGTACTTC
CDR3: CASSFRSGTEETQYF

V: TRBV18
J: TRBJ2-7
size: .
D: TRBD2
DNA: TGTGCCAGCTCATCGACTAGCGGGACCTACGAGCAGTACTTC
CDR3: CASSSTSGTYEQYF

V: TRBV19
J: TRBJ1-6
size: once
D: .
DNA: TGTCCAGCGGGGGGGGGACCCTATAATTCACCCCTCCACTTT
CDR3: CPAGGGPYNSPLHF

V: TRBV18
J: TRBJ1-1
size: .
D: TRBD1
DNA: TGTGCCAGCTCACCACCCCGACAGGGCCAGGCGGAAGCTTTCTTT
CDR3: CASSPPRQGQAEAFF

V: TRBV9
J: TRBJ2-2
size: .
D: .
DNA: TGTGCCAGCAGCGTCACCAGGTTAGCGAGGACCGGGGAGCTGTTTTTT
CDR3: CASSVTRLARTGELFF

V: TRBV18
J: TRBJ1-1
size: .
D: .
DNA: TGTGCCAGCTCACCACCTGGTCGGGGTGAAGCTTTCTTT
CDR3: CASSPPGRGEAFF

V: TRBV6-5
J: TRBJ1-5
size: .
D: .
DNA: TGTGCCAGCAGCTACGGACTCAATCAGCCCCAGCATTTT
CDR3: CASSYGLNQPQHF

V: TRBV19
J: TRBJ2-7
size: .
D: .
DNA: TGTGCCAGTAGTGCCGCCTTCTCAGGTTACGAGCAGTACTTC
CDR3: CASSAAFSGYEQYF

V: TRBV19
J: TRBJ1-1
size: .
D: .
DNA: TGTGCCAGTAGTATCGAGATTGAGGGTCGCGTGAACACTGAAGCTTTCTTT
CDR3: CASSIEIEGRVNTEAFF

V: TRBV30
J: TRBJ1-6
size: .
D: .
DNA: TGTGCCTGGACTGTAAAACAGGGATCTTCACCCCTCCACTTT
CDR3: CAWTVKQGSSPLHF

V: TRBV7-3
J: TRBJ2-3
size: .
D: .
DNA: TGTGCCAGCAGCTTAAGACGCGGGCTCACAGATACGCAGTATTTT
CDR3: CASSLRRGLTDTQYF

V: TRBV28
J: TRBJ1-5
size: once
D: .
DNA: TGTGCCAGCAGTTTAAGGGGAGGAGGCCTTGGCAATCAGCCCCAGCATTTT
CDR3: CASSLRGGGLGNQPQHF

V: TRBV2
J: TRBJ2-1
size: .
D: TRBD1
DNA: TGTGCCAGCAGTGTGGAATTGGGGCAGGGGGTATACAATGAGCAGTTCTTC
CDR3: CASSVELGQGVYNEQFF

V: TRBV14
J: TRBJ1-2
size: .
D: TRBD1
DNA: TGTGCCAGCAGCCGGGGACAGGGGGCTAACTATGGCTACACCTTC
CDR3: CASSRGQGANYGYTF

V: TRBV18
J: TRBJ2-7
size: .
D: TRBD2
DNA: TGTGCCAGCTCACCAAGACTAGCGAACTACGAGCAGTACTTC
CDR3: CASSPRLANYEQYF

V: TRBV27
J: TRBJ1-5
size: .
D: TRBD1
DNA: TGTGCCAGCAGGAGGACAGGGGCTAATCAGCCCCAGCATTTT
CDR3: CASRRTGANQPQHF

V: TRBV27
J: TRBJ2-1
size: .
D: .
DNA: TGTGCCAGCAGTTTGACCGGGGTAGATGAGCAGTTCTTC
CDR3: CASSLTGVDEQFF

V: TRBV7-8
J: TRBJ2-7
size: .
D: TRBD2
DNA: TGTGCCAGCAGCCTGAGCGGGGCGTACGAGCAGTACTTC
CDR3: CASSLSGAYEQYF

V: TRBV6-5
J: TRBJ2-7
size: .
D: .
DNA: TGTGCCAGCAGGGGTTCTGCGGGAACCTACGAGCAGTACTTC
CDR3: CASRGSAGTYEQYF

V: TRBV10-2
J: TRBJ1-1
size: .
D: .
DNA: TGCGCCAGCAGATTGACAGCAATGAACACTGAAGCTTTCTTT
CDR3: CASRLTAMNTEAFF

V: TRBV7-2
J: TRBJ2-1
size: .
D: TRBD2
DNA: TGTGCCAGCGGTAGCGGGACCCCTTACAATGAGCAGTTCTTC
CDR3: CASGSGTPYNEQFF

V: TRBV6-5
J: TRBJ2-1
size: few
D: TRBD2
DNA: TGTGCCAGCAGTTACTCGAGCGGGAGGGCCACAAGGGAGCAGTTCTTC
CDR3: CASSYSSGRATREQFF

V: TRBV15
J: TRBJ2-3
size: .
D: .
DNA: TGTGCCACCAGCAGATTGGCAGGGACAGATACGCAGTATTTT
CDR3: CATSRLAGTDTQYF

V: TRBV28
J: TRBJ2-1
size: .
D: TRBD2
DNA: TGTGCCAGCAGTTCCGGGACTAGCGGGTGGGGCACGTACAATGAGCAGTTCTTC
CDR3: CASSSGTSGWGTYNEQFF

V: TRBV28
J: TRBJ2-1
size: .
D: TRBD2
DNA: TGTGCCAGCAGTCCGAGACTAGCGGGAGCCCTCAGGGAGCAGTTCTTC
CDR3: CASSPRLAGALREQFF

V: TRBV29-1
J: TRBJ1-2
size: .
D: TRBD1
DNA: TGCAGCGTTGATCCCAGACAGGGTAATGGCTACACCTTC
CDR3: CSVDPRQGNGYTF

V: TRBV6-1
J: TRBJ2-7
size: few
D: .
DNA: TGTGCCAGCAGTGACGGGGCTAGCGCCTCCTACGAGCAGTACTTC
CDR3: CASSDGASASYEQYF

V: TRBV6-1
J: TRBJ1-4
size: .
D: .
DNA: TGTGCCAGCAGTGAAACCTGGACAGCTCCTAATGAAAAACTGTTTTTT
CDR3: CASSETWTAPNEKLFF

V: TRBV9
J: TRBJ2-4
size: .
D: TRBD2
DNA: TGTGCCAGCAGCGCCGGCCGAGACCTTAGCGGGAGGGCCCCCAAAAACATTCAGTACTTC
CDR3: CASSAGRDLSGRAPKNIQYF

V: TRBV5-4
J: TRBJ2-1
size: .
D: .
DNA: TGTGCCAGCAGCTTGGCAGGTGGGAATGAGCAGTTCTTC
CDR3: CASSLAGGNEQFF

V: TRBV13
J: TRBJ1-5
size: .
D: .
DNA: TGTGCCAGCAGCTTCGAGGGTCAGCCCCAGCATTTT
CDR3: CASSFEGQPQHF